This is a list of T cell receptor beta chains from one sample in a study of blood T cell repertoires in COVID-19. Assay: immunoSEQ multiplex PCR; the TCRdb copy retains only in-frame clones and omits some. Among about 250,000 clones, roughly 85% were seen once, and the ten largest hold roughly 4%. Sequencing was done on a sample of PBMCs or T cells enriched from blood (not recorded which). These receptors came from a woman in her thirties who had recovered from COVID-19. The CDR3 runs from the conserved cysteine through the conserved F or W. The D gene is left open where the match is weak. The size of a clone is reported for some rows only, either as once, few or many, or as a class for expanded clones.

d_call: TRBD1; clone_size: -; j_call: TRBJ1-4; v_call: TRBV19; cdr3_nt: TGTGCCAGTACCTCGGGACAGGGGGCTGAAAAACTGTTTTTT; cdr3_aa: CASTSGQGAEKLFF
d_call: -; clone_size: -; j_call: TRBJ1-3; v_call: TRBV6-1; cdr3_nt: TGTGCCAGCATCAGACAGAGCTCTGGAAACACCATATATTTT; cdr3_aa: CASIRQSSGNTIYF
d_call: TRBD1; clone_size: -; j_call: TRBJ1-4; v_call: TRBV9; cdr3_nt: TGTGCCAGCAGTAGTCAGGGGGCCCGGGTTGAAAAACTGTTTTTT; cdr3_aa: CASSSQGARVEKLFF
d_call: -; clone_size: -; j_call: TRBJ2-7; v_call: TRBV7-2; cdr3_nt: TGTGCCAGCAGCTTCTCAGGGGTTTACGAGCAGTACTTC; cdr3_aa: CASSFSGVYEQYF
d_call: -; clone_size: -; j_call: TRBJ2-7; v_call: TRBV13; cdr3_nt: TGTGCCAGCAGCTTAGGCGGGGGCTCCTACGAGCAGTACTTC; cdr3_aa: CASSLGGGSYEQYF
d_call: -; clone_size: -; j_call: TRBJ2-7; v_call: TRBV19; cdr3_nt: TGTGCCAGTAGTATACGAGCTAGCAGGAGTTACGAGCAGTACTTC; cdr3_aa: CASSIRASRSYEQYF
d_call: -; clone_size: -; j_call: TRBJ1-6; v_call: TRBV27; cdr3_nt: TGTGCCAGCAGTTTATACAGAAGTCACCCGCTAAATTCACCCCTCCACTTT; cdr3_aa: CASSLYRSHPLNSPLHF
d_call: TRBD2; clone_size: -; j_call: TRBJ2-1; v_call: TRBV9; cdr3_nt: TGTGCCAGCAGCGCGGAGAGCGGGAGGGACTACAATGAGCAGTTCTTC; cdr3_aa: CASSAESGRDYNEQFF
d_call: -; clone_size: -; j_call: TRBJ2-7; v_call: TRBV29-1; cdr3_nt: TGCAGCGTCGGAGCCCGTGTGGCTGACTACGAGCAGTACTTC; cdr3_aa: CSVGARVADYEQYF
d_call: TRBD1; clone_size: -; j_call: TRBJ1-2; v_call: TRBV10-3; cdr3_nt: TGTGCCATCAGGCCGGGACAGGGGTATGGCTACACCTTC; cdr3_aa: CAIRPGQGYGYTF
d_call: TRBD2; clone_size: -; j_call: TRBJ2-7; v_call: TRBV11-1; cdr3_nt: TGTGCCAGCAGCGCAACACTAGCGGGAGATTATTACGAGCAGTACTTC; cdr3_aa: CASSATLAGDYYEQYF
d_call: TRBD1; clone_size: -; j_call: TRBJ1-6; v_call: TRBV10-3; cdr3_nt: TGTGCCATCAGTGAGTCAGCGGGGACAGGGTCACATCCACCCCTCCACTTT; cdr3_aa: CAISESAGTGSHPPLHF
d_call: -; clone_size: -; j_call: TRBJ1-2; v_call: TRBV12-3/TRBV12-4; cdr3_nt: TGTGCCAGCAGTTCTACGGTGGGGCGTGGCTACACCTTC; cdr3_aa: CASSSTVGRGYTF
d_call: TRBD2; clone_size: -; j_call: TRBJ2-1; v_call: TRBV4-1; cdr3_nt: TGCGCCAGCAGCCAAGACCCAGCGGGAGGGCCCTACAATGAGCAGTTCTTC; cdr3_aa: CASSQDPAGGPYNEQFF
d_call: -; clone_size: -; j_call: TRBJ1-4; v_call: TRBV30; cdr3_nt: TGTGCCTGGCAAGGGGTTTATGAAAAACTGTTTTTT; cdr3_aa: CAWQGVYEKLFF
d_call: -; clone_size: -; j_call: TRBJ1-1; v_call: TRBV29-1; cdr3_nt: TGCAGCGTCCTAGTATCGGGTAAAATGAACACTGAAGCTTTCTTT; cdr3_aa: CSVLVSGKMNTEAFF
d_call: -; clone_size: -; j_call: TRBJ2-6; v_call: TRBV3-1/TRBV3-2; cdr3_nt: TGTGCCAGCAGCCAAAATTGGGCAGGTTCAGCTGGGGCCAACGTCCTGACTTTC; cdr3_aa: CASSQNWAGSAGANVLTF
d_call: TRBD1; clone_size: -; j_call: TRBJ1-5; v_call: TRBV29-1; cdr3_nt: TGCAGCGCCGGGACAGGGGGCAGTCAGCCCCAGCATTTT; cdr3_aa: CSAGTGGSQPQHF
d_call: TRBD1; clone_size: many; j_call: TRBJ2-1; v_call: TRBV28; cdr3_nt: TGTGCCAGCAATAGACCGGGACAGGGGGTCAATGAGCAGTTCTTC; cdr3_aa: CASNRPGQGVNEQFF
d_call: -; clone_size: once; j_call: TRBJ2-1; v_call: TRBV24-1; cdr3_nt: TGTGCCACCAGTGATTTCGGGGAAGGCAGCGGTGAGCAGTTCTTC; cdr3_aa: CATSDFGEGSGEQFF
d_call: -; clone_size: -; j_call: TRBJ1-4; v_call: TRBV28; cdr3_nt: TGTGCCAGCAGTTCTGGACAGCCTAATGAAAAACTGTTTTTT; cdr3_aa: CASSSGQPNEKLFF
d_call: TRBD1; clone_size: -; j_call: TRBJ1-1; v_call: TRBV6-5; cdr3_nt: TGTGCCAGCAGACTCGGGACAGGGAACACTGAAGCTTTCTTT; cdr3_aa: CASRLGTGNTEAFF
d_call: TRBD1; clone_size: -; j_call: TRBJ1-1; v_call: TRBV2; cdr3_nt: TGTGCCAGCCGTCGGGACAGGCCGAACACTGAAGCTTTCTTT; cdr3_aa: CASRRDRPNTEAFF
d_call: TRBD1; clone_size: -; j_call: TRBJ2-1; v_call: TRBV6-5; cdr3_nt: TGTGCCAGCAGTTACTCGCGGGACAGGCGCTACAATGAGCAGTTCTTC; cdr3_aa: CASSYSRDRRYNEQFF
d_call: -; clone_size: once; j_call: TRBJ1-1; v_call: TRBV7-9; cdr3_nt: TGTGCCAGCAGCCCTAAGACAGCGAACACTGAAGCTTTCTTT; cdr3_aa: CASSPKTANTEAFF
d_call: -; clone_size: -; j_call: TRBJ2-5; v_call: TRBV4-2; cdr3_nt: TGTGCCAGCAGCCAAGATATTGCCCGACTGGAGACCCAGTACTTC; cdr3_aa: CASSQDIARLETQYF
d_call: TRBD1; clone_size: -; j_call: TRBJ2-7; v_call: TRBV7-8; cdr3_nt: TGTGCCAGCAGGGTCGACAGGGGTCGGTACGAGCAGTACTTC; cdr3_aa: CASRVDRGRYEQYF
d_call: -; clone_size: -; j_call: TRBJ1-4; v_call: TRBV7-9; cdr3_nt: TGTGCCAGCAGCTTGGAGCCTCGAGAAAAACTGTTTTTT; cdr3_aa: CASSLEPREKLFF
d_call: -; clone_size: few; j_call: TRBJ1-5; v_call: TRBV3-1/TRBV3-2; cdr3_nt: TGTGCCAGCAGCCAAGAACCCGCCAGCGCCAAGCATTTT; cdr3_aa: CASSQEPASAKHF
d_call: TRBD2; clone_size: once; j_call: TRBJ2-7; v_call: TRBV18; cdr3_nt: TGTGCCAGCCCAAAAGTGGTTCGGGGACTAGCGCACTACGAGCAGTACTTC; cdr3_aa: CASPKVVRGLAHYEQYF
d_call: -; clone_size: -; j_call: TRBJ2-7; v_call: TRBV15; cdr3_nt: TGTGCCACCAAACAACAGGGTAAGGGCGAGCAGTACTTC; cdr3_aa: CATKQQGKGEQYF
d_call: -; clone_size: -; j_call: TRBJ1-4; v_call: TRBV7-6; cdr3_nt: TGTGCCAGCAGCTTCCTGGCCCAGGCAACTAATGAAAAACTGTTTTTT; cdr3_aa: CASSFLAQATNEKLFF
d_call: TRBD2; clone_size: -; j_call: TRBJ2-2; v_call: TRBV18; cdr3_nt: TGTGCCAGCTCACCTAGCGGGGAGACCGGGGAGCTGTTTTTT; cdr3_aa: CASSPSGETGELFF
d_call: TRBD2; clone_size: -; j_call: TRBJ2-7; v_call: TRBV29-1; cdr3_nt: TGCAGTGGGGTTGGACTAGCGGGCTCCTACGAGCAGTACTTC; cdr3_aa: CSGVGLAGSYEQYF
d_call: TRBD1; clone_size: -; j_call: TRBJ1-4; v_call: TRBV4-2; cdr3_nt: TGTGCCAGCAGCCGAAAGGGACAGCCCAATGAAAAACTGTTTTTT; cdr3_aa: CASSRKGQPNEKLFF
d_call: TRBD1; clone_size: once; j_call: TRBJ1-4; v_call: TRBV28; cdr3_nt: TGTGCCAGCTACCGACAGGGGGCGCAAAAACTGTTTTTT; cdr3_aa: CASYRQGAQKLFF
d_call: -; clone_size: -; j_call: TRBJ1-2; v_call: TRBV9; cdr3_nt: TGTGCCAGCAGCTACGACAGGTCTAACTATGGCTACACCTTC; cdr3_aa: CASSYDRSNYGYTF
d_call: TRBD2; clone_size: -; j_call: TRBJ2-3; v_call: TRBV7-6; cdr3_nt: TGTGCCAGCAGCTTAGCGGCGGGACTAGCGGGAGGTAGGACAGATACGCAGTATTTT; cdr3_aa: CASSLAAGLAGGRTDTQYF
d_call: TRBD1; clone_size: -; j_call: TRBJ1-1; v_call: TRBV6-5; cdr3_nt: TGTGCCAGCAGTCGGAGCTCCGGGACAGCCCTGAAGGGGTTCTTT; cdr3_aa: CASSRSSGTALKGFF
d_call: TRBD1; clone_size: once; j_call: TRBJ1-3; v_call: TRBV3-1/TRBV3-2; cdr3_nt: TGTGCCAGCAGCAAGATAGGGACAGGGGGAAGGCGGGGTGGAAACACCATATATTTT; cdr3_aa: CASSKIGTGGRRGGNTIYF
d_call: -; clone_size: -; j_call: TRBJ2-7; v_call: TRBV24-1; cdr3_nt: TGTGCCACCAGTGACCCAGGACTGGAAGTTAACTACGAGCAGTACTTC; cdr3_aa: CATSDPGLEVNYEQYF
d_call: -; clone_size: -; j_call: TRBJ1-1; v_call: TRBV2; cdr3_nt: TGTGCCAGCAACATCGCAGGCTTGACTGAAGCTTTCTTT; cdr3_aa: CASNIAGLTEAFF
d_call: TRBD1; clone_size: -; j_call: TRBJ1-1; v_call: TRBV30; cdr3_nt: TGTGCCTGGACACAGGGGCGGCGTTATACTGAAGCTTTCTTT; cdr3_aa: CAWTQGRRYTEAFF
d_call: -; clone_size: once; j_call: TRBJ1-5; v_call: TRBV4-1; cdr3_nt: TGCGCCAGTTCGGTACAGCTCAATCAGCCCCAGCATTTT; cdr3_aa: CASSVQLNQPQHF
d_call: TRBD1; clone_size: -; j_call: TRBJ1-5; v_call: TRBV4-2; cdr3_nt: TGTGCCAGCAGCCAAGCCTGGACAGGGGGCGGTCCCCAGCATTTT; cdr3_aa: CASSQAWTGGGPQHF
d_call: TRBD1; clone_size: -; j_call: TRBJ2-7; v_call: TRBV5-1; cdr3_nt: TGCGCCAGCAGCTTGGACAGGGGGCCCTACGAGCAGTACTTC; cdr3_aa: CASSLDRGPYEQYF
d_call: TRBD1; clone_size: -; j_call: TRBJ1-3; v_call: TRBV18; cdr3_nt: TGTGCCAGCTCACCGGGACAGGGGTTGATGGCTGGAAACACCATATATTTT; cdr3_aa: CASSPGQGLMAGNTIYF
d_call: -; clone_size: -; j_call: TRBJ1-1; v_call: TRBV15; cdr3_nt: TGTGCCACCAGCAGAGATATAGTTGCTGAAGCTTTCTTT; cdr3_aa: CATSRDIVAEAFF
d_call: -; clone_size: -; j_call: TRBJ1-4; v_call: TRBV19; cdr3_nt: TGTGCCAGTAGTATACTTTCAACTAATGAAAAACTGTTTTTT; cdr3_aa: CASSILSTNEKLFF
d_call: -; clone_size: -; j_call: TRBJ2-7; v_call: TRBV18; cdr3_nt: TGTGCCAGCTCGCGGACAGACCACTACGAGCAGTACTTC; cdr3_aa: CASSRTDHYEQYF
d_call: -; clone_size: once; j_call: TRBJ2-3; v_call: TRBV7-9; cdr3_nt: TGTGCAGCATACCGCACAGATACGCAGTATTTT; cdr3_aa: CAAYRTDTQYF
d_call: -; clone_size: once; j_call: TRBJ1-5; v_call: TRBV9; cdr3_nt: TGTGCCAGCAGCGTAGATGTAAGCAATCAGCCCCAGCATTTT; cdr3_aa: CASSVDVSNQPQHF
d_call: TRBD1; clone_size: -; j_call: TRBJ2-4; v_call: TRBV15; cdr3_nt: TGTGCCACCAGCAGAGATCTAGGGGACAGAAAGCGGGCCAAAAACATTCAGTACTTC; cdr3_aa: CATSRDLGDRKRAKNIQYF
d_call: -; clone_size: -; j_call: TRBJ1-1; v_call: TRBV5-4; cdr3_nt: TGTGCCAGCAGCCGGTGGGGCGGGGTCAACACTGAAGCTTTCTTT; cdr3_aa: CASSRWGGVNTEAFF